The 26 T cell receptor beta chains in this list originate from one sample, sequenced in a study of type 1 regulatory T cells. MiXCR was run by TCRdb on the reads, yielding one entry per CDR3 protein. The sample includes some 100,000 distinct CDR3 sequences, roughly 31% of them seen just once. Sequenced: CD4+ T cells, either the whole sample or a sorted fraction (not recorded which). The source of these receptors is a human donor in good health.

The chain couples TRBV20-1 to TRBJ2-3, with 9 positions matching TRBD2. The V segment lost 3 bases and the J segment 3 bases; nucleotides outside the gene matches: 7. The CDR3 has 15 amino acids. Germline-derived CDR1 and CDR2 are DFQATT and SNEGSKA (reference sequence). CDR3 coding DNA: TGCAGTGCTAGGTTAGCGGGAGCCGAGACAGATACGCAGTATTTT. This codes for CSARLAGAETDTQYF.

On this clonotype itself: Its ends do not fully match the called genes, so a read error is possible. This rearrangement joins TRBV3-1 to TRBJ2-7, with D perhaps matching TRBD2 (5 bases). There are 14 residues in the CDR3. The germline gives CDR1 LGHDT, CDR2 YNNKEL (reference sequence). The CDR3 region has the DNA TGTGCCTGCAGCCAAGACCGGGGTCCCTACGAGCAGTACTTC. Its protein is CACSQDRGPYEQYF.

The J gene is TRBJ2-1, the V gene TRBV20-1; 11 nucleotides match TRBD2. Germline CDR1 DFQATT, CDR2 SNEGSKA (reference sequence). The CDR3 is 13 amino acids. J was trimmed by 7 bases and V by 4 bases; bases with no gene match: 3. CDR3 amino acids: CSANSGRANEQFF. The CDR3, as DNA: TGCAGTGCTAATAGCGGGAGGGCTAATGAGCAGTTCTTC.

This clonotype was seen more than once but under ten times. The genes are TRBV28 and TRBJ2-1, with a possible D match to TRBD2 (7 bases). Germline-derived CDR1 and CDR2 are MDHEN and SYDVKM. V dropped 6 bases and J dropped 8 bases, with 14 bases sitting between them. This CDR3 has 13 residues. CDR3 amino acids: CASSEGGPYEQFF. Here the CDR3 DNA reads TGTGCCAGCAGCGAGGGGGGGCCATATGAGCAGTTCTTC.

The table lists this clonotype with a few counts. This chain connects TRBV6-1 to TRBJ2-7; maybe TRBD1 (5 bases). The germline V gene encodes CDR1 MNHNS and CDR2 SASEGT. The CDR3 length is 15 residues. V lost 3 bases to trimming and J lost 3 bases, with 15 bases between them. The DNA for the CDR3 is TGTGCCAGCAGTGACGAGTGGCAGGGTATCTACGAGCAGTACTTC. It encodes CASSDEWQGIYEQYF.

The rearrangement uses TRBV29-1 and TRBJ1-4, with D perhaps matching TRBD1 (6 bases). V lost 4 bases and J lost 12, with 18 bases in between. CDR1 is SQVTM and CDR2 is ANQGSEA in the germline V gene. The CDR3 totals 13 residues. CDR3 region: CSVVTGSKWELFF. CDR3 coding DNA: TGCAGCGTTGTTACAGGGTCGAAATGGGAACTGTTTTTT. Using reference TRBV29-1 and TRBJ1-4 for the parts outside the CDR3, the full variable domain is SAVISQKPSRDICQRGTSLTIQCQVDSQVTMMFWYRQQPGQSLTLIATANQGSEATYESGFVIDKFPISRPNLTFSTLTVSNMSPEDSSIYLCSVVTGSKWELFFGSGTQLSVL.

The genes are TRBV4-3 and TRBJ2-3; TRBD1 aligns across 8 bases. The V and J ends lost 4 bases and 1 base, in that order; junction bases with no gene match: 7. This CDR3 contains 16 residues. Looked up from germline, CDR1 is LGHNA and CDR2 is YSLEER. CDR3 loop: CASSPGQGGGTDTQYF. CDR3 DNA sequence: TGCGCCAGCAGCCCCGGACAGGGAGGAGGCACAGATACGCAGTATTTT.

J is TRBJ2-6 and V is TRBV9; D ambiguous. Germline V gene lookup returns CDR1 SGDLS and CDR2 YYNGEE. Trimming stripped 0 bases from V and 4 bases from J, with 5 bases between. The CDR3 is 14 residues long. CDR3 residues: CASSVEYGANVLTF. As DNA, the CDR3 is TGTGCCAGCAGCGTAGAGTACGGGGCCAACGTCCTGACTTTC.

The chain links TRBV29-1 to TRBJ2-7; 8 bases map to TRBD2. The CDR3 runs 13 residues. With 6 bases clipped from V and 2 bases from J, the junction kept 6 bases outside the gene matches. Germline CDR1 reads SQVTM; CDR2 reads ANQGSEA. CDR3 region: CSVASGSPYEQYF. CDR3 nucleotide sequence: TGCAGCGTCGCGAGCGGGAGCCCCTACGAGCAGTACTTC.

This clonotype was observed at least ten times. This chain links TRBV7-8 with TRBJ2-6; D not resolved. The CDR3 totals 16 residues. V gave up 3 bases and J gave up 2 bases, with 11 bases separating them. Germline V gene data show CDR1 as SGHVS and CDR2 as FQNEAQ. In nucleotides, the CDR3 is TGTGCCAGCAGCTTCCGGTTCCGGACTGGGGCCAACGTCCTGACTTTC. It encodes CASSFRFRTGANVLTF.

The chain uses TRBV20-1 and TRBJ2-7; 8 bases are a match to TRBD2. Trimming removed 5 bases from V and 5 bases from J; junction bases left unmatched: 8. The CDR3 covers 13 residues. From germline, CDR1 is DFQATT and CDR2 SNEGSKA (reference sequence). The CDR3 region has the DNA TGCAGTGCTTCAAGCGGGGGCTGGAACGAGCAGTACTTC. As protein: CSASSGGWNEQYF.

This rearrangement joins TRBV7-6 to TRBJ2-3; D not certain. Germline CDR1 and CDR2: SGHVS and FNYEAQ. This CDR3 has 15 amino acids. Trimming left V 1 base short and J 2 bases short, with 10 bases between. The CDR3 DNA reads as TGTGCCAGCAGCTTAGTTCGCACCGACACAGATACGCAGTATTTT. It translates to CASSLVRTDTDTQYF.

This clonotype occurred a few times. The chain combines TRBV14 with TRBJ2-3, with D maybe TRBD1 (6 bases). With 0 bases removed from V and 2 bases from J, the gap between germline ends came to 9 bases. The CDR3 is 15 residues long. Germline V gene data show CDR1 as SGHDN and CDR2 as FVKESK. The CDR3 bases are TGTGCCAGCAGCCAAGAACAGGGATTCACAGATACGCAGTATTTT. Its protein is CASSQEQGFTDTQYF.

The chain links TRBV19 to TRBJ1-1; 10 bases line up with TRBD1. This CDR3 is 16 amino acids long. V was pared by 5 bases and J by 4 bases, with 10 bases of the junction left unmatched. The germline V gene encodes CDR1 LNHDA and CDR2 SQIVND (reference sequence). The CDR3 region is CASSVRQGAGGTEAFF. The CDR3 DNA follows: TGTGCCAGTAGTGTCCGACAGGGGGCCGGGGGCACTGAAGCTTTCTTT. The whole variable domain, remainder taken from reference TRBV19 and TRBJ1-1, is DGGITQSPKYLFRKEGQNVTLSCEQNLNHDAMYWYRQDPGQGLRLIYYSQIVNDFQKGDIAEGYSVSREKKESFPLTVTSAQKNPTAFYLCASSVRQGAGGTEAFFGQGTRLTVV.

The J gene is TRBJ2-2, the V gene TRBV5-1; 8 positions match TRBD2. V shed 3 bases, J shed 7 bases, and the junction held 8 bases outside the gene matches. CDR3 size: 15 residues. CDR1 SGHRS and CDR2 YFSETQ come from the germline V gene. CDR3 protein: CASSYGTSWSGELFF. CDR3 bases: TGCGCCAGCAGCTACGGGACTAGTTGGAGCGGGGAGCTGTTTTTT.

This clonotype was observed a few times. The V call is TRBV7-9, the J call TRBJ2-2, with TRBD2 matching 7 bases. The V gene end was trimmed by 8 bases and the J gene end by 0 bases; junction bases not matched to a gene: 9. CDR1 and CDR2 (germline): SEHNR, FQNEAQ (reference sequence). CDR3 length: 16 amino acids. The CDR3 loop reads CASPPGLAANTGELFF. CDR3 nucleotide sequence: TGTGCCAGCCCCCCGGGGCTAGCGGCGAACACCGGGGAGCTGTTTTTT.

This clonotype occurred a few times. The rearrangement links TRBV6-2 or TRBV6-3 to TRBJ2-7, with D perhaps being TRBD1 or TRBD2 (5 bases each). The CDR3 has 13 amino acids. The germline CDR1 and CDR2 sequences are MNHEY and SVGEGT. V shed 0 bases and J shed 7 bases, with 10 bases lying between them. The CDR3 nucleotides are TGTGCCAGCAGTTACTCGCCCTGGGGGGAGCAGTACTTC. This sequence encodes CASSYSPWGEQYF.

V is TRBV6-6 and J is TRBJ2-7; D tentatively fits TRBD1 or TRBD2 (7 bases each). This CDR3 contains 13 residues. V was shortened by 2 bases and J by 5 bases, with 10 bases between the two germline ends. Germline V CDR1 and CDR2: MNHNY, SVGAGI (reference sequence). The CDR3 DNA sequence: TGTGCCAGCAGTTACCAGGGGGGGAACGAGCAGTACTTC. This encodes CASSYQGGNEQYF.

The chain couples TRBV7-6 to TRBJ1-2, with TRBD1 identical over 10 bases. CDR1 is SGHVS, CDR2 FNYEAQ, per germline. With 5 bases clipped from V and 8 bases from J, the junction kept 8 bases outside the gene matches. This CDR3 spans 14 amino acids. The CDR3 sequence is CASSPSGQGKGYTF. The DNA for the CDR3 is TGTGCCAGCAGCCCCTCGGGACAGGGGAAAGGCTACACCTTC.

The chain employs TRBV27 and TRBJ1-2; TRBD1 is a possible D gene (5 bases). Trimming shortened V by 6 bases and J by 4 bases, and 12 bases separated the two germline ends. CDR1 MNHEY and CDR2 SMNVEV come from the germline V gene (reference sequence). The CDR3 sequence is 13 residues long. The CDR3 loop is CASSPDSLYGYTF. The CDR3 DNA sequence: TGTGCCAGCAGCCCTGACAGCCTCTATGGCTACACCTTC.

The CDR3 coding sequence is TGTGCCAGCAGCTTAAGAGGCGGAGAGCAAGAGACCCAGTACTTC. Translation gives CASSLRGGEQETQYF. The genes are TRBV7-2 and TRBJ2-5; no clear D. The ends were cut back, 2 bases at V and 2 bases at J, with 12 bases in the middle. CDR1 is SGHTA, CDR2 FQGNSA, per germline. The CDR3 is 15 residues long.

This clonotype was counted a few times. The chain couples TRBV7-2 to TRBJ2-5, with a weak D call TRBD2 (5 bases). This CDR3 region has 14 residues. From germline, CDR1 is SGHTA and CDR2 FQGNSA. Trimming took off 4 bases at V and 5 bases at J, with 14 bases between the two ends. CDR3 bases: TGTGCCAGCAGCTCATCGGAGGTTAAGGAGACCCAGTACTTC. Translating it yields CASSSSEVKETQYF.

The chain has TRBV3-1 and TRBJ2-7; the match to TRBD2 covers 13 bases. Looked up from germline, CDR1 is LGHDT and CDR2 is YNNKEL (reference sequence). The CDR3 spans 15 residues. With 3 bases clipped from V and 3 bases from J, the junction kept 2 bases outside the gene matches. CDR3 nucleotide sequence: TGTGCCAGCAGCCACAGGACTAGCGGGAGCTACGAGCAGTACTTC. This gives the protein CASSHRTSGSYEQYF.

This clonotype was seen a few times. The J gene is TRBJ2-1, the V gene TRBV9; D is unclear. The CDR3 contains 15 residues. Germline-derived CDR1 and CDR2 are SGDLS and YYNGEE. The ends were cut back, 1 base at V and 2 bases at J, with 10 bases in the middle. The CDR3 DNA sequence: TGTGCCAGCAGCGTAACCCAAGTGGCCTACAATGAGCAGTTCTTC. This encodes CASSVTQVAYNEQFF.

The CDR3 protein is CASSHGTGANNSPLHF. In nucleotides, the CDR3 is TGCGCCAGCAGCCACGGGACAGGGGCGAATAATTCACCCCTCCACTTT. The chain couples TRBV4-1 to TRBJ1-6, with TRBD1 matching over 10 bases. The germline gives CDR1 MGHRA, CDR2 YSYEKL. After removal of 3 bases from V and 5 bases from J, the junction contained 4 bases not matched to a gene. This CDR3 has 16 residues.

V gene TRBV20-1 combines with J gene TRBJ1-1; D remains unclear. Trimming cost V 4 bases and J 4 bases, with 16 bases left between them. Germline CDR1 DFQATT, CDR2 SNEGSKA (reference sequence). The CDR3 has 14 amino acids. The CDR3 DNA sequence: TGCAGTGCTACAACGGACCTTGGTGGCACTGAAGCTTTCTTT. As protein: CSATTDLGGTEAFF.